Listed below are T cell receptor beta chains from one sample, sequenced in a study of spatial heterogeneity in lung cancer. TCRdb re-derived calls from the 5' RACE reads in MiXCR, one entry per CDR3 protein. The data show under 150,000 distinct CDR3 sequences, 10% to 15% seen once. This specimen was PBMCs, taken at follow-up. The receptors come from a male donor with early-stage non-small cell lung cancer. Each CDR3 is given with its conserved first and last residue. A D gene is named only where the DNA matches it firmly. Rows may omit the clone size; those that give it use once, few, many or a size class.

j_gene | d_gene | abundance | v_gene | CDR3nt | CDR3aa
TRBJ2-6 | - | many | TRBV4-3 | TGCGCCAGCAGCCAAGATGTGGGTTTCGGGGCCAACGTCCTGACTTTC | CASSQDVGFGANVLTF
TRBJ1-2 | TRBD1 | - | TRBV4-2 | TGTGCCAGCAGCCCCAACAGGGGCGCTAACTATGGCTACACCTTC | CASSPNRGANYGYTF
TRBJ2-7 | - | few | TRBV6-5 | TGTGCCAGCAGACCGCCGGGGGACCTCTACGAGCAGTACTTC | CASRPPGDLYEQYF
TRBJ2-2 | - | many | TRBV27 | TGTGCCAGCAGTTTGGATGGTCCGAACACCGGGGAGCTGTTTTTT | CASSLDGPNTGELFF
TRBJ1-5 | TRBD1 | few | TRBV28 | TGTGCCAGCAGTTTAGGCGACAGGGTAGCTCAGCCCCAGCATTTT | CASSLGDRVAQPQHF
TRBJ1-4 | TRBD1 | few | TRBV4-1 | TGCGCCAGCAGCCCGGACAGGGGGAGGGAAAAACTGTTTTTT | CASSPDRGREKLFF
TRBJ1-2 | - | few | TRBV7-9 | TGTGCCAGCAGCTTAGCCCCGGGCGTGGGTGGCTACACCTTC | CASSLAPGVGGYTF
TRBJ1-1 | - | few | TRBV18 | TGTGCCAGCTCACTCAAACAGTTGAACACTGAAGCTTTCTTT | CASSLKQLNTEAFF
TRBJ2-1 | - | - | TRBV7-2 | TGTGCCAGCAGCTCCGCGTGGGGGATGAATGAGCAGTTCTTC | CASSSAWGMNEQFF
TRBJ2-5 | - | many | TRBV4-3 | TGCGCCAGCAGCCAAGAGAAGGAAACGACCCAGTACTTC | CASSQEKETTQYF
TRBJ2-3 | TRBD1 | - | TRBV11-2 | TGTGCCAGCAGCTTAGGACAGGGTTTGAGGGCAGATACGCAGTATTTT | CASSLGQGLRADTQYF
TRBJ2-7 | TRBD1 | - | TRBV11-2 | TGTGCCAGCAGCTTAGGCAGGGGGCCAACCCTGACGGAGCAGTACTTC | CASSLGRGPTLTEQYF
TRBJ2-5 | - | - | TRBV7-2 | TGTGCCAGCAGCCCCACACGGAGGGGGGTGGAGACCCAGTACTTC | CASSPTRRGVETQYF
TRBJ1-4 | - | many | TRBV20-1 | TGCAGTGCTAGAGATGTGGGCAGTTTAAATGAAAAACTGTTTTTT | CSARDVGSLNEKLFF
TRBJ1-5 | - | many | TRBV19 | TGTGCCAGTAGTGATTTGTGGGGCCAGCCCCAGCATTTT | CASSDLWGQPQHF
TRBJ2-7 | TRBD1 | - | TRBV6-4 | TGTGCCAGCAGTGGCGGGACAGGCGACTCCTACGAGCAGTACTTC | CASSGGTGDSYEQYF
TRBJ2-7 | TRBD2 | - | TRBV6-5 | TGTGCCAGCAGCCACAGACTAGCGGGCTACTACGAGCAGTACTTC | CASSHRLAGYYEQYF
TRBJ2-5 | TRBD1 | - | TRBV7-2 | TGTGCCAGCAGCTTAGGTGACAGGGCACAGACCCAGTACTTC | CASSLGDRAQTQYF
TRBJ1-5 | - | - | TRBV15 | TGTGCCACCAGCAGAGATAACAGCTTAATAGATCAGCCCCAGCATTTT | CATSRDNSLIDQPQHF
TRBJ1-1 | - | - | TRBV5-6 | TGTGCCAGCAGCTTGGAGTACAGTAGGGCTGAAGCTTTCTTT | CASSLEYSRAEAFF
TRBJ1-2 | TRBD1 | few | TRBV28 | TGTGCCAGCAGTTCCTTGGGGGAGGGGGCGCATGGCTACACCTTC | CASSSLGEGAHGYTF
TRBJ2-1 | - | many | TRBV21-1 | TGTGCCAGCAGCAAAGTTCAACCACCCTCCTACAATGAGCAGTTCTTC | CASSKVQPPSYNEQFF
TRBJ2-5 | - | - | TRBV15 | TGTGCCACCAGCAGAGAGGGGGAATCTAGGACCCAGTACTTC | CATSREGESRTQYF
TRBJ1-3 | TRBD1 | - | TRBV20-1 | TGCAGTGCTAGACCCTCGGGACAGACTATTCGCTCTGGAAACACCATATATTTT | CSARPSGQTIRSGNTIYF
TRBJ2-6 | - | many | TRBV10-2 | TGCGCCAGCAGACAGGGCCCCTCTGGGGCCAACGTCCTGACTTTC | CASRQGPSGANVLTF
TRBJ1-6 | - | many | TRBV7-9 | TGTGCCAGCAGAGCCGCAGGGAGTTACTCACCCCTCCACTTT | CASRAAGSYSPLHF
TRBJ1-4 | - | few | TRBV12-3/TRBV12-4 | TGTGCCAGCAGGCCGGGCTCCGAACCCAGTGAAAAACTGTTTTTT | CASRPGSEPSEKLFF
TRBJ2-3 | - | - | TRBV4-2 | TGTGCCAGCAGCCAAGGTGGGCCCACAGATACGCAGTATTTT | CASSQGGPTDTQYF
TRBJ1-2 | - | many | TRBV3-1 | TGTGCCAGCAGCCATACCTTAGGAGGGGGAGGCTATGGCTACACCTTC | CASSHTLGGGGYGYTF
TRBJ1-6 | TRBD1 | few | TRBV20-1 | TGCAGTGCTAGATTGACAGGGGGTAATTCACCCCTCCACTTT | CSARLTGGNSPLHF
TRBJ2-1 | TRBD2 | many | TRBV6-6 | TGTGCCAGCAGTTACTCCCCGGGGGGGCTTGGGGATGAGCAGTTCTTC | CASSYSPGGLGDEQFF
TRBJ1-2 | - | many | TRBV7-6 | TGTGCCAGCAGCTTCTCAGGGGAAGGCTACACCTTC | CASSFSGEGYTF
TRBJ1-6 | - | many | TRBV19 | TGTGCCAGTAGTAAAGCCTCCGCGGTAAATTCACCCCTCCACTTT | CASSKASAVNSPLHF
TRBJ1-5 | TRBD1 | many | TRBV7-6 | TGTGCCAGCAGCCCACAAACAGGGGCGGCTAGCAATCAGCCCCAGCATTTT | CASSPQTGAASNQPQHF
TRBJ2-3 | TRBD2 | - | TRBV5-6 | TGTGCCAGCAGCGAGGCGGGGGGGGCAGATACGCAGTATTTT | CASSEAGGADTQYF
TRBJ2-1 | TRBD1 | few | TRBV11-2 | TGTGCCAGCAGCGGCGGGACAGGGGTCTACAATGAGCAGTTCTTC | CASSGGTGVYNEQFF
TRBJ1-2 | - | - | TRBV18 | TGTGCCAGCTCACCCGGGGTGGAGTATGGCTACACCTTC | CASSPGVEYGYTF
TRBJ1-5 | - | - | TRBV20-1 | TGCAGTGCTAGAGTGGGGAGGCAGCCCCAGCATTTT | CSARVGRQPQHF
TRBJ1-6 | - | many | TRBV4-2 | TGTGCCAGCAGCCAAGGGGCGCGTGAACAGGTGACTTTT | CASSQGAREQVTF
TRBJ2-7 | - | - | TRBV5-1 | TGCGCCAGCAGCTTGGAAGGGGACATGCAGTACTTC | CASSLEGDMQYF
TRBJ2-5 | TRBD1 | once | TRBV5-5 | TGTGCCAGCAGCTCAGGGACAGGAGTCCAAGAGACCCAGTACTTC | CASSSGTGVQETQYF
TRBJ2-2 | - | few | TRBV4-2 | TGTGCCAGCAGCCAAGATAGGGGCACCGGGGAGCTGTTTTTT | CASSQDRGTGELFF
TRBJ2-2 | TRBD1 | - | TRBV5-5 | TGTGCCAGCAGCGGGACAGGGAGTCCCAGGGAGCTGTTTTTT | CASSGTGSPRELFF
TRBJ2-1 | - | - | TRBV9 | TGTGCCAGCAGCGTCCGTGGAGCGGGCGCCTACAATGAGCAGTTCTTC | CASSVRGAGAYNEQFF